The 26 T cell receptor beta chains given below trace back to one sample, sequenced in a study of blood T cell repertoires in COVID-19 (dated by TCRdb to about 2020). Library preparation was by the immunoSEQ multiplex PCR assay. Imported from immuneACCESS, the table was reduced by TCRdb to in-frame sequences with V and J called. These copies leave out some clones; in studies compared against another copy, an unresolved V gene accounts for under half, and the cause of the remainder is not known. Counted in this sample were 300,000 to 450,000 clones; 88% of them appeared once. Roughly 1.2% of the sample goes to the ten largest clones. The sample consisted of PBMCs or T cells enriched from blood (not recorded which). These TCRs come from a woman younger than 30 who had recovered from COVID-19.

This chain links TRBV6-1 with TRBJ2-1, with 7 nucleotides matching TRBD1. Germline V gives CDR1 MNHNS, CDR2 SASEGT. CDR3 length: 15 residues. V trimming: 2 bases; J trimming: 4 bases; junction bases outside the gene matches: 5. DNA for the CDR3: TGTGCCAGCAGTGAATTTACAGGGGAATACAATGAGCAGTTCTTC. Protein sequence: CASSEFTGEYNEQFF.

The CDR3 here is CASSYSSNQPQHF. The DNA for the CDR3 is TGTGCCAGCAGTTACTCGAGTAACCAGCCCCAGCATTTT. This chain connects TRBV6-2 or TRBV6-3 to TRBJ1-5; D uncertain. The CDR3 contains 13 residues. The V and J ends lost 0 bases and 7 bases respectively, with 7 bases between them. Germline V gives CDR1 MNHEY, CDR2 SVGEGT.

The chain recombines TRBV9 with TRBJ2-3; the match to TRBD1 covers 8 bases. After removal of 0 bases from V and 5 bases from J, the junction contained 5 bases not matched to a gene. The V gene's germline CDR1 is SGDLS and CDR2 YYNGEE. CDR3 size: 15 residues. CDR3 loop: CASSVEGQGLDTQYF. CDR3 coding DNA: TGTGCCAGCAGCGTAGAAGGACAGGGATTAGATACGCAGTATTTT.

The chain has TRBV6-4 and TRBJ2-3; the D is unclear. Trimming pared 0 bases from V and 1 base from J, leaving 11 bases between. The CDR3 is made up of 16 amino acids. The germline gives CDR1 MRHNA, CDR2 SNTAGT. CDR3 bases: TGTGCCAGCAGTGACTCAGACGGGTCACGCACAGATACGCAGTATTTT. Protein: CASSDSDGSRTDTQYF.

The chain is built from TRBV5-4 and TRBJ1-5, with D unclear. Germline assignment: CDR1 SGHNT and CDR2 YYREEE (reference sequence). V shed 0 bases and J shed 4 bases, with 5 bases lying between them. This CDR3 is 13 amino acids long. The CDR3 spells CASSLGRNQPQHF. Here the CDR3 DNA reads TGTGCCAGCAGCTTGGGGAGAAATCAGCCCCAGCATTTT.

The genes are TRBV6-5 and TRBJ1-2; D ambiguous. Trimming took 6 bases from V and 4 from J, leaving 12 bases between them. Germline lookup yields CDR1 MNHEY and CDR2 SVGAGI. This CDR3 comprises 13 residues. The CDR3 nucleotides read TGTGCCAGCAGACTAACCCCGGCCTATGGCTACACCTTC. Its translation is CASRLTPAYGYTF.

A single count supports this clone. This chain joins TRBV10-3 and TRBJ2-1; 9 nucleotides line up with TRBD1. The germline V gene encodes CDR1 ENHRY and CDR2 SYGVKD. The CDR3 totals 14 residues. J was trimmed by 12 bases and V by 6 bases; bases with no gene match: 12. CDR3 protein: CAIRDRGGEIWQFF. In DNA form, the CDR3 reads TGTGCCATCAGGGACAGGGGTGGAGAGATTTGGCAGTTCTTC.

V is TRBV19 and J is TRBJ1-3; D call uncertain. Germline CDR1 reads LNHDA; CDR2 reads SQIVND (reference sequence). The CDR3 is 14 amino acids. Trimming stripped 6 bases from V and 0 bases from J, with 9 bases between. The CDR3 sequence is CASRDSFSGNTIYF. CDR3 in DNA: TGTGCCAGTAGGGACTCCTTCTCTGGAAACACCATATATTTT.

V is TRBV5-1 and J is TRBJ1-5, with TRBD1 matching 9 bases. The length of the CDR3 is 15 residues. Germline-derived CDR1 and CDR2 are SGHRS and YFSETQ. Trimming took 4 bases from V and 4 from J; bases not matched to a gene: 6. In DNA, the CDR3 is TGCGCCAGCAGCGGGGCGACAGGGGGTAATCAGCCCCAGCATTTT. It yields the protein CASSGATGGNQPQHF.

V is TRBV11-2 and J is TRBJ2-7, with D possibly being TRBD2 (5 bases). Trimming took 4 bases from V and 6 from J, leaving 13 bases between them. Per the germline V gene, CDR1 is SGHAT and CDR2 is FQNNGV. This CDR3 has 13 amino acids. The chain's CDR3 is CASSSLLSGEQYF. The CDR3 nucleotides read TGTGCCAGCAGCTCACTCTTGAGCGGCGAGCAGTACTTC.

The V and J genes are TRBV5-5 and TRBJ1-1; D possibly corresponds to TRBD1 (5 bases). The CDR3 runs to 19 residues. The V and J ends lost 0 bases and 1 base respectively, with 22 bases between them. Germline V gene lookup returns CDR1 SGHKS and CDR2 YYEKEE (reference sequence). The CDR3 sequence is CASSLDEWWTLQGNTEAFF. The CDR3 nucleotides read TGTGCCAGCAGCTTGGACGAATGGTGGACACTCCAGGGGAACACTGAAGCTTTCTTT.

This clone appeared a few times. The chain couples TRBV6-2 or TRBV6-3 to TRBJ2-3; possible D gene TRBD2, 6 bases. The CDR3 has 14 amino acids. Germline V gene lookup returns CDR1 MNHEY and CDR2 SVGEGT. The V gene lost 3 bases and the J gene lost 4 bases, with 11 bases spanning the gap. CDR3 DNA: TGTGCCAGCAGTTATAACCGGGAGTCAGATACGCAGTATTTT. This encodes CASSYNRESDTQYF.

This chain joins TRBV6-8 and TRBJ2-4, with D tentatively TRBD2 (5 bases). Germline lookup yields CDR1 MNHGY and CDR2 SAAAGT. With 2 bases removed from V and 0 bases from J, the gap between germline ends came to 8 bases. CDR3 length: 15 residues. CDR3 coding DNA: TGTGCCAGCAGTTACGAGCGGCTAGCCAAAAACATTCAGTACTTC. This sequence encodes CASSYERLAKNIQYF.

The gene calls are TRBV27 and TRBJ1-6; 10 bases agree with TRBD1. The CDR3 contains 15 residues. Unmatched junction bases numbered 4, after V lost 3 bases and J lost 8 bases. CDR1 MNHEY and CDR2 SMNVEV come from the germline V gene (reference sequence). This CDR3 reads CASSFGTGDHSPLHF. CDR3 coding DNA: TGTGCCAGCAGTTTCGGGACAGGGGACCATTCACCCCTCCACTTT.

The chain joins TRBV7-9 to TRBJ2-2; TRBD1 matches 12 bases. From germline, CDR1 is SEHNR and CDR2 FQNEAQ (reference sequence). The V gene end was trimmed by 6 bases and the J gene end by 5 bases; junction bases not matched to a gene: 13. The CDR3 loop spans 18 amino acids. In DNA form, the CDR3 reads TGTGCCAGCAGTGTGAGGGACAGGGGGCTCCCAGGTACCGGGGAGCTGTTTTTT. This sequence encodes CASSVRDRGLPGTGELFF.

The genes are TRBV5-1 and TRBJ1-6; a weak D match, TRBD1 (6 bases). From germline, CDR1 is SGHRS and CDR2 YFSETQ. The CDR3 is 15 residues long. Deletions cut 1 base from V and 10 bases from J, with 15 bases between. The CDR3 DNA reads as TGCGCCAGCAGCTTGACTGGTGGGGGCAGGTCACCCCTCCACTTT. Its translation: CASSLTGGGRSPLHF.

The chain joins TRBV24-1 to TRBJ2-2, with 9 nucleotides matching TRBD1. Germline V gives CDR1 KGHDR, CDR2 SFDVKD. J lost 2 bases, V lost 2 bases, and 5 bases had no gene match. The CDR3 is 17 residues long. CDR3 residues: CATSDSAGQGNTGELFF. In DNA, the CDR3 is TGTGCCACCAGTGATTCAGCGGGACAGGGTAACACCGGGGAGCTGTTTTTT.

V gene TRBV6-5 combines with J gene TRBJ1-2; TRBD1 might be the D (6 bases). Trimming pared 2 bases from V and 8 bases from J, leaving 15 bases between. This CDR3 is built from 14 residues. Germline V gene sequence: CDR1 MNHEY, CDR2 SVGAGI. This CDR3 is CASSYVDSPWGYTF. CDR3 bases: TGTGCCAGCAGTTACGTGGACAGCCCCTGGGGCTACACCTTC.

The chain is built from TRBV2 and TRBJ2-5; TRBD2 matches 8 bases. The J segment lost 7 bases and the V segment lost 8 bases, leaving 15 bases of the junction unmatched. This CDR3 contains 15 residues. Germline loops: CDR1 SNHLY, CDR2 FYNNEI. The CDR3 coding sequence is TGTGCCAGCCACGAGACGGGGGGGGCCTCGGTGACCCAGTACTTC. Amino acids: CASHETGGASVTQYF.

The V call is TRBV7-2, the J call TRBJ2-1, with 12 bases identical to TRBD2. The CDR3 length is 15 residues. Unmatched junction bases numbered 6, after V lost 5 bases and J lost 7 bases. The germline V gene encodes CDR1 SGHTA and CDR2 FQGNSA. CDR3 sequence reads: CASSPLAGGANEQFF. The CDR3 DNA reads TGTGCCAGCAGCCCTCTAGCGGGGGGGGCGAATGAGCAGTTCTTC.

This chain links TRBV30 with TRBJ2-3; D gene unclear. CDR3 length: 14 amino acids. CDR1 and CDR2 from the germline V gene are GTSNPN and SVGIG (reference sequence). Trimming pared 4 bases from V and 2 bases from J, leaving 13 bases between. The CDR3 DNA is TGTGCCTGGAATGGCGCGGCCGCCACAGATACGCAGTATTTT. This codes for CAWNGAAATDTQYF. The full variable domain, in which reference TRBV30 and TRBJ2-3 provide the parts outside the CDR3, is SQTIHQWPATLVQPVGSPLSLECTVEGTSNPNLYWYRQAAGRGLQLLFYSVGIGQISSEVPQNLSASRPQDRQFILSSKKLLLSDSGFYLCAWNGAAATDTQYFGPGTRLTVL.

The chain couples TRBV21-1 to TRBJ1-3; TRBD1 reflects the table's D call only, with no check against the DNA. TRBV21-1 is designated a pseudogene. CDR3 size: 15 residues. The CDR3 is CASNRQNNSRNTIYF. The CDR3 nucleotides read TGTGCCAGCAACAGACAGAATAACTCCAGGAACACCATATATTTT.

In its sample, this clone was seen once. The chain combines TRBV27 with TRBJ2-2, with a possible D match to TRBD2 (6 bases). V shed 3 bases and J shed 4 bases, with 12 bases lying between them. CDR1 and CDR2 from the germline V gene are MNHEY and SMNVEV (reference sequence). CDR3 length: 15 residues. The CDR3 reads CASSFRGGFTGELFF. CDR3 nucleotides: TGTGCCAGCAGTTTTCGGGGAGGATTCACCGGGGAGCTGTTTTTT.

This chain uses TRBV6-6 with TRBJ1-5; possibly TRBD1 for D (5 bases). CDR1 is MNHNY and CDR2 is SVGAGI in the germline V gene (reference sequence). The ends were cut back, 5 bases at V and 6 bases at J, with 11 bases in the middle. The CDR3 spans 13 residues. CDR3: CASSATDGQPQHF. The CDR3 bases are TGTGCCAGCAGTGCGACAGATGGTCAGCCCCAGCATTTT.

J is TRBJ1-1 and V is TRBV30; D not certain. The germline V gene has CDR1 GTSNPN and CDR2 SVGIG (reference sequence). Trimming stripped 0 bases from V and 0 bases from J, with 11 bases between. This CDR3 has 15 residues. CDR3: CAWSVSRGLNTEAFF. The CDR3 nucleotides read TGTGCCTGGAGTGTCTCTCGCGGGCTGAACACTGAAGCTTTCTTT.

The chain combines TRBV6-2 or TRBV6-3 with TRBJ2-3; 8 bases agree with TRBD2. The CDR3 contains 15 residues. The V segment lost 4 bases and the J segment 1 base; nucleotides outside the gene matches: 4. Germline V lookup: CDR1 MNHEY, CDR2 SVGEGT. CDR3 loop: CASSSPAGGTDTQYF. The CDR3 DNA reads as TGTGCCAGCAGTTCCCCAGCGGGGGGCACAGATACGCAGTATTTT.